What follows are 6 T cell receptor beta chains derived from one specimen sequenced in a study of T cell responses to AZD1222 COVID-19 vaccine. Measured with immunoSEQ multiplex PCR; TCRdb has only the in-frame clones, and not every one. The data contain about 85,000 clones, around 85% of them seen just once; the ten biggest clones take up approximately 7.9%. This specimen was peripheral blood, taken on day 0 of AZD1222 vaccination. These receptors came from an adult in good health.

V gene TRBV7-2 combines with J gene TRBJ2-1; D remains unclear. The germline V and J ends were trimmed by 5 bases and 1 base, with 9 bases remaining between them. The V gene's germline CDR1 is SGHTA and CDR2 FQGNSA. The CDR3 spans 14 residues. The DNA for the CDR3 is TGTGCCAGCAGCCCGGCGTGGTCCTACAATGAGCAGTTCTTC. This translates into CASSPAWSYNEQFF. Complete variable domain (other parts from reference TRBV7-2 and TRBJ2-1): GAGVSQSPSNKVTEKGKDVELRCDPISGHTALYWYRQSLGQGLEFLIYFQGNSAPDKSGLPSDRFSAERTGGSVSTLTIQRTQQEDSAVYLCASSPAWSYNEQFFGPGTRLTVL.

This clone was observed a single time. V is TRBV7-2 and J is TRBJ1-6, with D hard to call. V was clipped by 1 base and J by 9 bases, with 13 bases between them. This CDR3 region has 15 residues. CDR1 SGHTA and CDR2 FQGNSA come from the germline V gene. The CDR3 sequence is CASSLVGQLGSPLHF. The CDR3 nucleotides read TGTGCCAGCAGCTTAGTCGGGCAGTTAGGTTCACCCCTCCACTTT.

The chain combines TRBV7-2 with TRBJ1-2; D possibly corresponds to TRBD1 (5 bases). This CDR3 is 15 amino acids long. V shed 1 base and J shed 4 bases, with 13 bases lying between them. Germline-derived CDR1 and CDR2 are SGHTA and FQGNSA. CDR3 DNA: TGTGCCAGCAGCTTAGTGCGACAGCTCGTCTATGGCTACACCTTC. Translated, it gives CASSLVRQLVYGYTF.

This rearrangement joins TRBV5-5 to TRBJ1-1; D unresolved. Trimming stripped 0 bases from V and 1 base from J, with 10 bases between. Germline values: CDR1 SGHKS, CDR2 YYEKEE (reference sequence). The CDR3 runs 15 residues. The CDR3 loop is CASSLAQAGNTEAFF. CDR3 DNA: TGTGCCAGCAGCTTGGCTCAAGCGGGGAACACTGAAGCTTTCTTT. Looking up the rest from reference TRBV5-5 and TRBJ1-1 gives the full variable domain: DAGVTQSPTHLIKTRGQQVTLRCSPISGHKSVSWYQQVLGQGPQFIFQYYEKEERGRGNFPDRFSARQFPNYSSELNVNALLLGDSALYLCASSLAQAGNTEAFFGQGTRLTVV.

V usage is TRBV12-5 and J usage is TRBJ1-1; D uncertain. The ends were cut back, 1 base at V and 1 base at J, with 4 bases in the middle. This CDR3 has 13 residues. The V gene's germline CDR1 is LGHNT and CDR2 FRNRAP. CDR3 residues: CASGLDRNTEAFF. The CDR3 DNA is TGTGCTAGTGGTTTGGACAGGAACACTGAAGCTTTCTTT.

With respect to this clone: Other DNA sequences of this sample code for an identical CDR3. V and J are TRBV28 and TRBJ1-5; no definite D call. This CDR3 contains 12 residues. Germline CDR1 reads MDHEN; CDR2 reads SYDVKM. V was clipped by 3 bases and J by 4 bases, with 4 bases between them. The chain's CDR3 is CASSLLNQPQHF. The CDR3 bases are TGTGCCAGCAGTTTGTTGAATCAGCCCCAGCATTTT.